A single sample is the source of the 25 T cell receptor beta chains below, sequenced in a study of T cell repertoires in cytomegalovirus infection (dated by TCRdb to 2018 to 2020). No antigens are known for them. Sequenced using an Illumina HiSeq 1500. TCRdb passed the public sequencing reads through fastp at Q25 and MiXCR, retaining productive beta sequences. CDR3 protein duplicates are merged, each entry listing the most common genes and DNA. For this sample there are some 920,000 distinct CDR3 sequences; approximately 31% appear just once. About 14% of the sample comes from the top ten. The treatment or condition label, read with the paper, signifies: in vitro stimulation with specific CMV peptide epitopes to enrich CMV-specific T cells. Sequencing was performed on cultured CD8+ T cells from PBMCs, taken from culture after CMV antigen stimulation. These receptor sequences come from a human donor in good health (CMV status not recorded). Some clones in this sample may be carry-over from other donors' samples.

Many counts were recorded for this clonotype. The V call is TRBV27, the J call TRBJ2-1; no definite D call. Germline values: CDR1 MNHEY, CDR2 SMNVEV (reference sequence). The length of the CDR3 is 13 residues. The germline V and J ends were trimmed by 6 bases and 2 bases, with 8 bases remaining between them. The CDR3 loop reads CASSSTAYNEQFF. The CDR3, as DNA: TGTGCCAGCAGCTCGACGGCCTACAATGAGCAGTTCTTC.

Worth noting for this clonotype: A read error is likely, as this CDR3 ends without the conserved phenylalanine or tryptophan. The chain uses TRBV15 and TRBJ1-1; a possible D gene is TRBD1 (5 bases). CDR3 length: 13 amino acids. CDR1 is LNHNV and CDR2 is YYDKDF in the germline V gene (reference sequence). V lost 2 bases to trimming and J lost 7 bases, with 11 bases between them. CDR3 DNA: TGTGCCACCAGCAGACCTTCGGGGGTTGAAGCTTTCGTT. Translation: CATSRPSGVEAFV.

The chain couples TRBV12-3 or TRBV12-4 to TRBJ2-1, with 11 positions matching TRBD2. This CDR3 is built from 15 residues. V was clipped by 1 base and J by 14 bases; unmatched bases: 10. The CDR3 DNA sequence: TGTGCCAGCAGTTTAGATCTGGTTAGCGGGGGGGCGAAGTTCTTC. Translating it yields CASSLDLVSGGAKFF.

V and J are TRBV7-6 and TRBJ1-2; D is ambiguous. The germline V and J ends were trimmed by 4 bases and 8 bases, with 17 bases remaining between them. The length of the CDR3 is 14 residues. From germline, CDR1 is SGHVS and CDR2 FNYEAQ. This chain's CDR3 is CASSSIATAWGYTF. In DNA form, the CDR3 reads TGTGCCAGCAGCTCCATTGCGACGGCCTGGGGCTACACCTTC.

The chain uses TRBV10-3 and TRBJ1-1, with 7 positions matching TRBD1. The CDR3 consists of 18 residues. Germline CDR1 is ENHRY and CDR2 is SYGVKD. V shed 6 bases, J shed 0 bases, and the junction held 16 bases outside the gene matches. The CDR3 sequence is CAIRTIPTGDPMNTEAFF. CDR3 nucleotide sequence: TGTGCCATCAGGACGATCCCTACAGGGGATCCCATGAACACTGAAGCTTTCTTT.

Remarks on this clonotype: This clone may be a read error of a much larger clone one base away. The genes are TRBV7-6 and TRBJ2-2; 11 bases are a match to TRBD2. Germline CDR1 and CDR2: SGHVS and FNYEAQ. This CDR3 contains 20 residues. The DNA of the CDR3 is TGTGCCAGCAGCTTCGACCAGACTAGCGGGGTCTCGTACCTAGCCGGGGAGCTGGTTTTT. The encoded protein is CASSFDQTSGVSYLAGELVF.

This clonotype has just a few counts. This chain uses TRBV6-5 with TRBJ2-3; 9 bases align to TRBD2. Germline V lookup: CDR1 MNHEY, CDR2 SVGAGI. The CDR3 contains 15 residues. Trimming took 2 bases from V and 6 from J; bases not matched to a gene: 6. DNA of the CDR3: TGTGCCAGCAGTTACGCGGCGGGGGGGCCGGATACGCAGTATTTT. Residues: CASSYAAGGPDTQYF.

The chain recombines TRBV6-2 or TRBV6-3 with TRBJ2-7, with 8 positions matching TRBD1. Germline assignment: CDR1 MNHEY and CDR2 SVGEGT. With V trimmed by 2 bases and J by 2 bases, 8 bases remained unmatched. CDR3 length equals 16 residues. The CDR3 protein is CASSYNDRGGTYEQYV. The DNA of the CDR3 is TGTGCCAGCAGTTACAACGACAGGGGAGGTACCTACGAGCAGTACGTC.

This clonotype has a handful of counts. The CDR3 sequence is CASSYASAGETQYF. The CDR3 DNA reads TGTGCCAGCAGTTACGCTTCCGCCGGGGAGACCCAGTACTTC. The rearrangement links TRBV6-2 or TRBV6-3 to TRBJ2-5, with D uncertain. Germline-derived CDR1 and CDR2 are MNHEY and SVGEGT. V lost 2 bases and J lost 5, with 12 bases in between. This CDR3 is 14 amino acids long.

This clonotype showed up just a few times. This chain links TRBV7-6 with TRBJ2-2, with 10 nucleotides matching TRBD2. Germline CDR1 and CDR2: SGHVS and FNYEAQ. V lost 3 bases, J lost 5 bases, and 3 bases stayed unmatched. This CDR3 region has 15 residues. Here the CDR3 DNA reads TGTGCCAGCAGCTTGGTAGCGGGGGGAACCGGGGAGCTGTTTTTT. Its translation: CASSLVAGGTGELFF.

The chain uses TRBV19 and TRBJ1-1; possibly TRBD1 for D (6 bases). Germline V gives CDR1 LNHDA, CDR2 SQIVND (reference sequence). The length of the CDR3 is 14 residues. The germline V and J ends were trimmed by 1 base and 5 bases, with 11 bases remaining between them. CDR3 sequence (DNA): TGTGCCAGTAGTATAGGAACAGGGAGAACTGAAGCTTTCTTT. Its translation is CASSIGTGRTEAFF. The full variable domain, with the rest looked up from reference TRBV19 and TRBJ1-1, is DGGITQSPKYLFRKEGQNVTLSCEQNLNHDAMYWYRQDPGQGLRLIYYSQIVNDFQKGDIAEGYSVSREKKESFPLTVTSAQKNPTAFYLCASSIGTGRTEAFFGQGTRLTVV.

The V and J genes are TRBV11-2 and TRBJ1-1, with D hard to call. The CDR3 extends over 16 amino acids. Trimming stripped 2 bases from V and 0 bases from J, with 13 bases between. Germline V CDR1 and CDR2: SGHAT, FQNNGV. The CDR3 is CASSLRTDIMNTEAFF. For the CDR3, the DNA is TGTGCCAGCAGCTTACGCACAGACATCATGAACACTGAAGCTTTCTTT.

This clonotype was counted a few times. J is TRBJ2-7 and V is TRBV2; D may be TRBD1 (7 bases). CDR3 length equals 14 residues. Looked up from germline, CDR1 is SNHLY and CDR2 is FYNNEI. Between the trimmed V and J ends, which lost 6 bases and 4 bases, there was a span of 16 bases. CDR3 amino acids: CASSPTGAGYEQYF. The DNA for the CDR3 is TGTGCCAGCAGCCCCACAGGGGCGGGGTACGAGCAGTACTTC.

Comments on this clonotype: A much bigger clone sits one base away, suggesting this may be a read error. The chain joins TRBV5-5 to TRBJ2-3; D not certain. There are 16 residues in the CDR3. Germline V gives CDR1 SGHKS, CDR2 YYEKEE (reference sequence). This chain's CDR3 is CANSLLQAFRADTQYF. The CDR3 DNA reads as TGTGCCAACAGCCTTCTTCAGGCCTTTAGGGCAGATACGCAGTATTTT.

This clonotype was observed once. This chain links TRBV29-1 with TRBJ2-3; D is perhaps TRBD2 (5 bases). Germline CDR1 and CDR2: SQVTM and ANQGSEA. This CDR3 comprises 14 residues. V gave up 7 bases and J gave up 0 bases, with 14 bases separating them. This CDR3 reads CSATEVASTDTQYF. The CDR3 DNA reads as TGCAGCGCCACGGAGGTAGCTAGCACAGATACGCAGTATTTT.

This chain links TRBV28 with TRBJ2-3; D is perhaps TRBD1 or TRBD2 (5 bases each). This CDR3 has 13 amino acids. The germline V and J ends were trimmed by 11 bases and 2 bases, with 14 bases remaining between them. Per germline, CDR1 MDHEN and CDR2 SYDVKM. CDR3: CAEGTRNTDTQYF. CDR3 sequence (DNA): TGTGCCGAAGGGACCAGGAACACAGATACGCAGTATTTT. Drawing the rest from reference TRBV28 and TRBJ2-3, the complete variable domain is DVKVTQSSRYLVKRTGEKVFLECVQDMDHENMFWYRQDPGLGLRLIYFSYDVKMKEKGDIPEGYSVSREKKERFSLILESASTNQTSMYLCAEGTRNTDTQYFGPGTRLTVL.

This chain joins TRBV29-1 and TRBJ2-2, with 8 bases lining up with TRBD2. The CDR3 extends over 14 amino acids. V lost 2 bases to trimming and J lost 6 bases; unmatched junction nucleotides: 5. Per the germline V gene, CDR1 is SQVTM and CDR2 is ANQGSEA. This CDR3 reads CSVEPGGKAGELFF. CDR3 sequence (DNA): TGCAGCGTTGAACCGGGGGGGAAAGCCGGGGAGCTGTTTTTT.

The V call is TRBV7-6, the J call TRBJ1-3; no reliable D call. The CDR3 runs 15 residues. In germline, CDR1 is SGHVS, CDR2 FNYEAQ. The V end lost 5 bases, the J end lost 0 bases, and 11 bases lay between the germline ends. Here the CDR3 reads CASSEDGDSGNTIYF. As DNA, the CDR3 is TGTGCCAGCAGCGAGGACGGGGACTCTGGAAACACCATATATTTT.

The chain joins TRBV11-2 to TRBJ1-6, with unresolved D. Trimming left V 2 bases short and J 0 bases short, with 11 bases between. The CDR3 loop spans 17 amino acids. Per germline, CDR1 SGHAT and CDR2 FQNNGV. The CDR3 protein is CASSLSMLSSYNSPLHF. CDR3 bases: TGTGCCAGCAGCTTATCAATGTTGAGCTCCTATAATTCACCCCTCCACTTT.

The table lists this clonotype with a few counts. This rearrangement joins TRBV7-9 to TRBJ2-1, with 8 bases lining up with TRBD1. The ends lost 5 bases at V and 9 bases at J; junction bases unmatched: 6. CDR1 and CDR2 from the germline V gene are SEHNR and FQNEAQ (reference sequence). The CDR3 extends over 13 amino acids. The CDR3 bases are TGTGCCAGCAGCCAACAACAGGGGGGTGAGCAGTTCTTC. This translates into CASSQQQGGEQFF.

Only a few counts were recorded for this clonotype. The genes are TRBV15 and TRBJ1-6; TRBD1 might be the D (5 bases). Trimming cost V 3 bases and J 7 bases, with 22 bases left between them. CDR1 is LNHNV, CDR2 YYDKDF, per germline (reference sequence). This CDR3 spans 18 amino acids. In nucleotides, the CDR3 is TGTGCCACCAGCAGGGCCAGGGACGGGCCGTATAGGAATTCACCCCTCCACTTT. Encoded protein: CATSRARDGPYRNSPLHF.

Ten or more counts support this clonotype. The chain carries TRBV7-2 and TRBJ2-2, with D perhaps matching TRBD1 (6 bases). The V gene's germline CDR1 is SGHTA and CDR2 FQGNSA. This CDR3 is 15 amino acids long. V was clipped by 4 bases and J by 5 bases, with 14 bases between them. The CDR3 here is CASSWTDPSTGELFF. CDR3 DNA sequence: TGTGCCAGCAGCTGGACAGACCCGAGTACCGGGGAGCTGTTTTTT.

This clonotype was seen only a few times. V gene TRBV4-1 combines with J gene TRBJ2-1, with D perhaps matching TRBD2 (6 bases). The CDR3 extends over 19 amino acids. V dropped 2 bases and J dropped 5 bases, with 25 bases sitting between them. CDR1 MGHRA and CDR2 YSYEKL come from the germline V gene. The CDR3 DNA follows: TGCGCCAGCAGCCAAAGATTATATGCGGGGAACCCCCAAAACAATGAGCAGTTCTTC. It yields the protein CASSQRLYAGNPQNNEQFF.

Of note for this clonotype: This clone may be a read error of a much larger clone one base away. This chain connects TRBV7-4 to TRBJ2-1, with D possibly matching TRBD2 (6 bases). CDR3 length equals 17 residues. CDR1 is SGHVT and CDR2 is SQSDAQ in the germline V gene. The V and J ends lost 3 bases and 9 bases respectively, with 24 bases between them. The CDR3 region is CASSLAGRLVEWGEQFF. Written as DNA, the CDR3 is TGTGCCAGCAGCTTGGCTGGGAGGCTAGTAGAGTGGGGTGAGCAGTTCTTC. Looking up the rest from reference TRBV7-4 and TRBJ2-1 gives the full variable domain: GAGVSQSPRYKVAKRGRDVALRCDSISGHVTLYWYRQTLGQGSEVLTYSQSDAQRDKSGRPSGRFSAERPERSVSTLKIQRTEQGDSAVYLCASSLAGRLVEWGEQFFGPGTRLTVL.

The sample holds many counts of this clonotype. The chain employs TRBV7-6 and TRBJ2-1; 9 bases are a match to TRBD1. The V gene end was trimmed by 6 bases and the J gene end by 2 bases; junction bases not matched to a gene: 5. Germline V gives CDR1 SGHVS, CDR2 FNYEAQ. This CDR3 has 15 amino acids. The CDR3 bases are TGTGCCAGCAGTTTCAGACAGGGGGCCTACAATGAGCAGTTCTTC. It encodes CASSFRQGAYNEQFF.